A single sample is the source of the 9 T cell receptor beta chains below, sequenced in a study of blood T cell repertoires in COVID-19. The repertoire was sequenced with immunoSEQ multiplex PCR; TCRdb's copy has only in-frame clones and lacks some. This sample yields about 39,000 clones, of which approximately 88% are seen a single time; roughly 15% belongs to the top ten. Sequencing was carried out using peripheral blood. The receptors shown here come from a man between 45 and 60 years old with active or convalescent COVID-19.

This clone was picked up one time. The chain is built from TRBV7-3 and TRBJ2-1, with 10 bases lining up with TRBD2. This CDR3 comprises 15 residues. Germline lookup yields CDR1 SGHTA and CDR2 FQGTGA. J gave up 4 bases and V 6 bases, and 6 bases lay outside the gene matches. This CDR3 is CASRSGTSAYNEQFF. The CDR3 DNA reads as TGTGCCAGCAGGTCCGGGACTAGCGCTTACAATGAGCAGTTCTTC. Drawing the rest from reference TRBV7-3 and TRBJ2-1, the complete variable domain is GAGVSQTPSNKVTEKGKYVELRCDPISGHTALYWYRQSLGQGPEFLIYFQGTGAADDSGLPNDRFFAVRPEGSVSTLKIQRTERGDSAVYLCASRSGTSAYNEQFFGPGTRLTVL.

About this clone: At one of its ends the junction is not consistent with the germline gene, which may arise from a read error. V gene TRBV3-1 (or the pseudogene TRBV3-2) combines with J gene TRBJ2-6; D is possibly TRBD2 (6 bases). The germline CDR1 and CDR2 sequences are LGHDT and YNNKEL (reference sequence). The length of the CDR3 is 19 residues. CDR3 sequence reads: CASSQGLGGAHSGANVLTF. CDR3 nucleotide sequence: TGTGCCAGCAGTCAAGGGCTAGGCGGGGCGCACTCTGGGGCCAACGTCCTGACTTTC.

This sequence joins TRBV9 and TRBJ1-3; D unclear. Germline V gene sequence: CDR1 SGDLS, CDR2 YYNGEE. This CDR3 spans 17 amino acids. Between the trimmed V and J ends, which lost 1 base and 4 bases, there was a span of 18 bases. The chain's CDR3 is CASSVSKGGASGNTIYF. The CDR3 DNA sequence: TGTGCCAGCAGCGTATCTAAGGGAGGCGCCTCGGGAAACACCATATATTTT.

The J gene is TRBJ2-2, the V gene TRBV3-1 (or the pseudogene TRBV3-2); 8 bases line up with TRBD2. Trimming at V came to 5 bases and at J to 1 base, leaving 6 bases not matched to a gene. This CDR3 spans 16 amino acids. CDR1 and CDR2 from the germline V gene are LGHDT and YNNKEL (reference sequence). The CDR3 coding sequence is TGTGCCAGCAGCTCTGGGAGCGGGGGGAACACCGGGGAGCTGTTTTTT. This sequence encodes CASSSGSGGNTGELFF.

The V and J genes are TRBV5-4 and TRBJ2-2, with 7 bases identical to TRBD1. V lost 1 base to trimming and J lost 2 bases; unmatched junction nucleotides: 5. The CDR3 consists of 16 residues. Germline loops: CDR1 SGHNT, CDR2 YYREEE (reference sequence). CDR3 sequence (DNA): TGTGCCAGCAGCTTGAGGAGACAGGGCAACACCGGGGAGCTGTTTTTT. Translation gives CASSLRRQGNTGELFF.

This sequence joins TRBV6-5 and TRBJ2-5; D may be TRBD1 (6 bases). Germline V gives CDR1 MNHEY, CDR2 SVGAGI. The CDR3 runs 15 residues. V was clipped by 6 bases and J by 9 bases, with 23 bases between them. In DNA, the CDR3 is TGTGCCAGCAGCCGCGGACAGAGTCACCTTGGGGCCCAGTACTTC. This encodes CASSRGQSHLGAQYF.

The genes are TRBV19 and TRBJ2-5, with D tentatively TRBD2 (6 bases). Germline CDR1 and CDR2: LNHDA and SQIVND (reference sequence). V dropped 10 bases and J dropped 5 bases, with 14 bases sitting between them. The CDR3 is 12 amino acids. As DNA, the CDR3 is TGTGCCACTAACCCCGGGGGTGAGACCCAGTACTTC. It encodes CATNPGGETQYF.

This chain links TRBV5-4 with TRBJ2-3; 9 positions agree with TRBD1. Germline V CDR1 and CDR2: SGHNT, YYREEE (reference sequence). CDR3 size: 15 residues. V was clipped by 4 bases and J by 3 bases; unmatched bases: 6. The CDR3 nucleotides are TGTGCCAGCAGCCCGGGACAGGGTGGGACAGATACGCAGTATTTT. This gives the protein CASSPGQGGTDTQYF.

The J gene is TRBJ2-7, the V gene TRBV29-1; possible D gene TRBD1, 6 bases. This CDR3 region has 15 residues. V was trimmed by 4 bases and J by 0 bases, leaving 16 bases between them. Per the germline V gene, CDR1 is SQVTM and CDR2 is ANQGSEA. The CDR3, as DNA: TGCAGCGTTGGAGGGAGACAGGTCAACTCCTACGAGCAGTACTTC. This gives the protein CSVGGRQVNSYEQYF.